One sample yielded the 32 T cell receptor beta chains listed below, sequenced in a study of PD-1 blockade in classical Hodgkin lymphoma. Clones were read by immunoSEQ multiplex PCR, and TCRdb kept only the in-frame ones, dropping some. The data contain roughly 40,000 clones, around two thirds of them singletons. Every patient relapsed after autologous stem cell transplantation, and brentuximab vedotin exposure varied. The specimen comprised peripheral blood mononuclear cells (PBMCs), sampled at baseline. The receptors stem from a human donor with classical Hodgkin lymphoma.

This chain links TRBV6-1 with TRBJ1-2; tentative D call: TRBD1 (5 bases). The CDR3 has 14 residues. Germline lookup yields CDR1 MNHNS and CDR2 SASEGT. V was pared by 1 base and J by 5 bases, with 11 bases between. The CDR3 DNA follows: TGTGCCAGCAGTGAAGTCGGCAGGGTATATGGCTACACCTTC. This gives the protein CASSEVGRVYGYTF.

The rearrangement links TRBV9 to TRBJ2-2; the D gene is possibly TRBD1 (6 bases). This CDR3 has 12 amino acids. Germline V CDR1 and CDR2: SGDLS, YYNGEE. V was clipped by 4 bases and J by 8 bases, with 9 bases between them. In nucleotides, the CDR3 is TGTGCCAGCAGCCAAGGGACAGGGGAGCTGTTTTTT. Amino acids: CASSQGTGELFF.

This chain links TRBV5-6 with TRBJ2-5, with D uncertain. Per the germline V gene, CDR1 is SGHDT and CDR2 is YYEEEE. Trimming removed 1 base at V and 14 bases at J, with 12 bases between. The CDR3 is made up of 11 amino acids. The chain's CDR3 is CASSLFGVLYF. The CDR3 DNA is TGTGCCAGCAGCTTGTTTGGGGTGCTTTACTTC. Combining the CDR3 with reference TRBV5-6 and TRBJ2-5 gives the whole variable domain DAGVTQSPTHLIKTRGQQVTLRCSPKSGHDTVSWYQQALGQGPQFIFQYYEEEERQRGNFPDRFSGHQFPNYSSELNVNALLLGDSALYLCASSLFGVLYFGPGTRLLVL.

The rearrangement uses TRBV18 and TRBJ2-7, with 7 bases matching TRBD1. CDR1 is KGHSH, CDR2 LQKENI, per germline. The CDR3 has 16 residues. Germline trimming cut 0 bases from V and 2 bases from J; bases unmatched to any gene: 7. The CDR3 is CASSPPGTAGTYEQYF. DNA for the CDR3: TGTGCCAGCTCACCACCGGGGACAGCTGGTACCTACGAGCAGTACTTC.

The chain employs TRBV27 and TRBJ2-1; 14 nucleotides line up with TRBD2. The V gene end was trimmed by 5 bases and the J gene end by 6 bases; junction bases not matched to a gene: 3. The CDR3 totals 15 residues. The V gene's germline CDR1 is MNHEY and CDR2 SMNVEV (reference sequence). CDR3 amino acids: CASSRTSGRLNEQFF. CDR3 nucleotides: TGTGCCAGCAGTAGGACTAGCGGGAGGCTCAATGAGCAGTTCTTC.

The gene calls are TRBV6-5 and TRBJ2-7; D possibly uses TRBD1 or TRBD2 (5 bases each). The germline V gene has CDR1 MNHEY and CDR2 SVGAGI. Trimming shortened V by 5 bases and J by 3 bases, and 11 bases separated the two germline ends. This CDR3 has 13 amino acids. CDR3 bases: TGTGCCAGCAGTCGGGACGGTAACTACGAGCAGTACTTC. This sequence encodes CASSRDGNYEQYF.

The CDR3 region has the DNA TGTGCCAGCAGCTCTATTCTAGGGACAGGGACCCTTTTGTCCAAAAACATTCAGTACTTC. The encoded protein is CASSSILGTGTLLSKNIQYF. The chain carries TRBV7-8 and TRBJ2-4, with TRBD1 identical over 9 bases. V gave up 4 bases and J gave up 2 bases; unmatched junction bases: 18. This CDR3 contains 20 residues. Per the germline V gene, CDR1 is SGHVS and CDR2 is FQNEAQ.

The CDR3 bases are TGTGCCTGGAGTGTGGGAACAGGGGATCTTCACGAGCAGTACTTC. Residues: CAWSVGTGDLHEQYF. This chain connects TRBV30 to TRBJ2-7, with 7 nucleotides matching TRBD1. V gave up 0 bases and J gave up 5 bases; unmatched junction bases: 10. CDR3 length equals 15 residues. CDR1 GTSNPN and CDR2 SVGIG come from the germline V gene (reference sequence).

The V gene is TRBV7-2, the J gene TRBJ2-7, with D unresolved. The CDR3 has 13 residues. Between the trimmed V and J ends, which lost 9 bases and 3 bases, there was a span of 15 bases. The germline gives CDR1 SGHTA, CDR2 FQGNSA. The CDR3 sequence: CASSDATNYEQYF. In DNA form, the CDR3 reads TGTGCCAGTTCGGACGCCACAAACTACGAGCAGTACTTC.

The chain links TRBV10-2 to TRBJ1-5, with 7 bases fitting TRBD1. Trimming took 7 bases from V and 4 from J; bases not matched to a gene: 7. The CDR3 runs 14 residues. From germline, CDR1 is WSHSY and CDR2 SAAADI. In DNA, the CDR3 is TGCGCCAGCATCTCGGGACAGTGGAATCAGCCCCAGCATTTT. Translated, it gives CASISGQWNQPQHF.

The CDR3 region has the DNA TGTGCCAGAAGCGGGGGAGCCTCTTTGCCCAAGACCCAGTACTTC. Translation: CARSGGASLPKTQYF. The rearrangement uses TRBV5-3 and TRBJ2-5; D tentatively fits TRBD1 or TRBD2 (5 bases each). TRBV5-3 is placed among ORFs of uncertain function. The CDR3 is 15 residues long. Trimming left V 4 bases short and J 6 bases short, with 19 bases between.

The V call is TRBV4-2, the J call TRBJ2-7; D unresolved. The CDR3 runs 13 residues. V was trimmed by 1 base and J by 4 bases, leaving 8 bases between them. The V gene's germline CDR1 is LGHNA and CDR2 YNFKEQ. Here the CDR3 reads CASSQGETYEQYF. In DNA, the CDR3 is TGTGCCAGCAGCCAAGGCGAGACATACGAGCAGTACTTC.

This clone was seen a handful of times. This chain links TRBV28 with TRBJ2-5; 7 bases line up with TRBD2. Germline CDR1 and CDR2: MDHEN and SYDVKM. V lost 3 bases, J lost 3 bases, and 7 bases stayed unmatched. The CDR3 consists of 15 residues. This CDR3 reads CASSLSGTFEETQYF. In nucleotides, the CDR3 is TGTGCCAGCAGTTTGAGCGGGACTTTTGAAGAGACCCAGTACTTC.

The chain employs TRBV6-6 and TRBJ2-7, with a weak D call TRBD1 (6 bases). In germline, CDR1 is MNHNY, CDR2 SVGAGI (reference sequence). The V gene lost 10 bases and the J gene lost 4 bases, with 14 bases spanning the gap. CDR3 size: 12 residues. CDR3 DNA: TGTGCCACGGTAGGGGGAGTGTACGAGCAGTACTTC. As protein: CATVGGVYEQYF.

This chain uses TRBV11-1 with TRBJ1-4; TRBD1 is a possible D gene (6 bases). The CDR3 is 15 amino acids. Deletions cut 4 bases from V and 5 bases from J, with 14 bases between. The germline V gene encodes CDR1 SGHAT and CDR2 FQDESV (reference sequence). CDR3 coding DNA: TGTGCCAGCAGCTCGGAGGACAGTCAGAATGAAAAACTGTTTTTT. Translating it yields CASSSEDSQNEKLFF.

The chain combines TRBV5-1 with TRBJ2-2; D may be TRBD2 (5 bases). Trimming pared 0 bases from V and 6 bases from J, leaving 9 bases between. The germline V gene encodes CDR1 SGHRS and CDR2 YFSETQ. CDR3 length: 14 residues. CDR3 region: CASSLAGSPGELFF. CDR3 DNA: TGCGCCAGCAGCTTGGCTGGGAGTCCCGGGGAGCTGTTTTTT.

The rearrangement links TRBV6-1 to TRBJ2-1; D is perhaps TRBD2 (6 bases). V was pared by 3 bases and J by 2 bases, with 14 bases between. The germline V gene has CDR1 MNHNS and CDR2 SASEGT. The CDR3 is made up of 16 amino acids. CDR3 loop: CASSDEIADTYNEQFF. For the CDR3, the DNA is TGTGCCAGCAGTGATGAGATAGCGGATACCTACAATGAGCAGTTCTTC.

The V call is TRBV2, the J call TRBJ1-2, with D possibly being TRBD1 (5 bases). Trimming took 11 bases from V and 4 from J, leaving 17 bases between them. CDR3 length equals 13 residues. Germline CDR1 is SNHLY and CDR2 is FYNNEI. The CDR3 loop reads CADSGTEFYGYTF. In nucleotides, the CDR3 is TGTGCCGACAGTGGAACAGAATTCTATGGCTACACCTTC.

The V gene is TRBV6-5, the J gene TRBJ1-2; D not certain. Trimming stripped 3 bases from V and 3 bases from J, with 14 bases between. In germline, CDR1 is MNHEY, CDR2 SVGAGI. CDR3 size: 15 residues. CDR3 protein: CASSYRPGGDYGYTF. DNA of the CDR3: TGTGCCAGCAGTTATAGGCCCGGAGGTGACTATGGCTACACCTTC.

By share of the sample, this clone is medium-sized. The rearrangement joins TRBV19 to TRBJ1-5; D remains ambiguous. The CDR3 spans 15 residues. Trimming took off 4 bases at V and 0 bases at J, with 10 bases between the two ends. The germline V gene encodes CDR1 LNHDA and CDR2 SQIVND (reference sequence). The CDR3 protein is CASSKQTYSNQPQHF. CDR3 coding DNA: TGTGCCAGTAGTAAACAGACTTATAGCAATCAGCCCCAGCATTTT.

The genes are TRBV6-1 and TRBJ2-7; D ambiguous. From germline, CDR1 is MNHNS and CDR2 SASEGT. This CDR3 contains 14 residues. V lost 5 bases and J lost 0, with 11 bases in between. CDR3 in amino acids: CASSPPMGSYEQYF. CDR3 bases: TGTGCCAGCAGTCCCCCCATGGGCTCCTACGAGCAGTACTTC.

V usage is TRBV9 and J usage is TRBJ2-1; D is possibly TRBD2 (5 bases). V lost 0 bases and J lost 2, with 9 bases in between. Germline CDR1 and CDR2: SGDLS and YYNGEE. CDR3 size: 15 residues. Here the CDR3 reads CASSVDGEPYNEQFF. The DNA for the CDR3 is TGTGCCAGCAGCGTAGACGGGGAACCCTACAATGAGCAGTTCTTC.

The chain couples TRBV25-1 to TRBJ2-1; TRBD2 matches at 7 bases. This CDR3 is 11 amino acids long. Germline trimming cut 4 bases from V and 15 bases from J; bases unmatched to any gene: 6. The germline V gene encodes CDR1 MGHDK and CDR2 SYGVNS. CDR3 residues: CASSAGEGRFF. Written as DNA, the CDR3 is TGTGCCAGCAGTGCGGGGGAGGGTAGGTTCTTC. Complete variable domain (other parts from reference TRBV25-1 and TRBJ2-1): EADIYQTPRYLVIGTGKKITLECSQTMGHDKMYWYQQDPGMELHLIHYSYGVNSTEKGDLSSESTVSRIRTEHFPLTLESARPSHTSQYLCASSAGEGRFFGPGTRLTVL.

This chain links TRBV9 with TRBJ2-3; no definite D call. The germline V gene has CDR1 SGDLS and CDR2 YYNGEE. The CDR3 spans 17 residues. V shed 0 bases and J shed 0 bases, with 14 bases lying between them. This chain's CDR3 is CASSVEGSMASTDTQYF. For the CDR3, the DNA is TGTGCCAGCAGCGTAGAGGGCTCGATGGCTAGCACAGATACGCAGTATTTT.

This clone was seen more than once but under ten times. This chain uses TRBV19 with TRBJ2-6; D is unclear. Germline-derived CDR1 and CDR2 are LNHDA and SQIVND (reference sequence). This CDR3 has 17 amino acids. V lost 4 bases and J lost 0, with 13 bases in between. CDR3 protein: CASSNSPTRSGANVLTF. CDR3 sequence (DNA): TGTGCCAGTAGTAACAGCCCCACACGCTCTGGGGCCAACGTCCTGACTTTC.

This sequence joins TRBV1 and TRBJ2-3; TRBD2, as called in the table, went unchecked against the DNA. TRBV1 is a pseudogene. The CDR3 consists of 13 residues. Written as DNA, the CDR3 is TGCACCAGGAGCGGTCCCGTAGCAGATACGCAGTATTTT. Translation: CTRSGPVADTQYF.

This clone occurred once. The chain employs TRBV9 and TRBJ2-2; D gene uncertain. The CDR3 length is 13 residues. The V and J ends lost 6 bases and 2 bases respectively, with 8 bases between them. Germline V gene lookup returns CDR1 SGDLS and CDR2 YYNGEE. CDR3 sequence reads: CASKPPNTGELFF. The CDR3 DNA is TGTGCCAGCAAGCCGCCCAACACCGGGGAGCTGTTTTTT.

This clone was recorded a few times. The CDR3 nucleotides are TGCGCCAGCAGCCAAGAACTGTTCCAAGAGACCCAGTACTTC. Amino acids: CASSQELFQETQYF. The rearrangement uses TRBV4-3 and TRBJ2-5; D call uncertain. The CDR3 runs to 14 residues. V lost 0 bases to trimming and J lost 1 base, with 6 bases between them. Germline V CDR1 and CDR2: LGHNA, YSLEER.

This chain uses TRBV30 with TRBJ2-1; 7 nucleotides align to TRBD2. Looked up from germline, CDR1 is GTSNPN and CDR2 is SVGIG (reference sequence). This CDR3 has 13 residues. Losses at the gene ends were 1 base for V and 10 bases for J; bases not matched to a gene: 7. In nucleotides, the CDR3 is TGTGCCTGGAGTGGGGGGAGGGCCGACGAGCAGTTCTTC. It encodes CAWSGGRADEQFF.

The chain recombines TRBV4-2 with TRBJ1-2; D may be TRBD1 (5 bases). The germline V and J ends were trimmed by 1 base and 2 bases, with 14 bases remaining between them. In germline, CDR1 is LGHNA, CDR2 YNFKEQ. There are 16 residues in the CDR3. Here the CDR3 reads CASSQVVGGSNYGYTF. DNA for the CDR3: TGTGCCAGCAGCCAAGTAGTCGGGGGATCAAACTATGGCTACACCTTC.

This chain joins TRBV28 and TRBJ1-1; no clear D gene. The length of the CDR3 is 13 residues. With 4 bases removed from V and 4 bases from J, the gap between germline ends came to 10 bases. Germline-derived CDR1 and CDR2 are MDHEN and SYDVKM. CDR3 in amino acids: CASSSQRITEAFF. The CDR3 DNA sequence: TGTGCCAGCAGTTCACAGCGCATCACTGAAGCTTTCTTT.

This clone was counted only a few times. The J gene is TRBJ2-5, the V gene TRBV7-3; possible D gene TRBD2, 5 bases. From germline, CDR1 is SGHTA and CDR2 FQGTGA. V lost 1 base to trimming and J lost 5 bases, with 14 bases between them. The CDR3 is 15 amino acids. CDR3 region: CASSLRSSSPETQYF. The CDR3 DNA sequence: TGTGCCAGCAGCTTAAGGTCGTCTAGCCCGGAGACCCAGTACTTC.